A selection of T cell receptor beta chains follows, all from one sample in a study of blood T cell repertoires in COVID-19. The table came from immunoSEQ multiplex PCR; TCRdb's copy has only in-frame clones and leaves some out. The sample shows 91,000 or so clones, about 86% of them seen only once. The sample was peripheral blood. The receptors were sampled from a woman in her sixties in a cohort sampled during active or convalescent COVID-19. The CDR3 runs from the conserved cysteine through the conserved F or W. D genes are given only for firm matches. The size entry is marked missing in some rows and otherwise reads once, few, many or a size class.

J: TRBJ2-5
D: TRBD2
V: TRBV10-2
size: .
CDR3: CASRPSGALQETQYF
DNA: TGCGCCAGCAGACCTAGCGGGGCACTCCAAGAGACCCAGTACTTC

J: TRBJ1-5
D: .
V: TRBV5-5
size: few
CDR3: CASSLGRGSNQPQHF
DNA: TGTGCCAGCAGCTTGGGCAGAGGAAGCAATCAGCCCCAGCATTTT

J: TRBJ2-7
D: .
V: TRBV10-3
size: .
CDR3: CAISNPYRDEQYF
DNA: TGTGCCATCAGTAACCCTTACAGGGACGAGCAGTACTTC

J: TRBJ2-7
D: TRBD1
V: TRBV7-2
size: .
CDR3: CASSPGGPGSSYEQYF
DNA: TGTGCCAGCAGCCCAGGGGGCCCGGGATCATCCTACGAGCAGTACTTC

J: TRBJ1-2
D: TRBD1
V: TRBV7-9
size: .
CDR3: CASSLGTVIGGYTF
DNA: TGTGCCAGCAGCTTGGGGACAGTAATTGGAGGCTACACCTTC

J: TRBJ2-3
D: TRBD2
V: TRBV3-1/TRBV3-2
size: .
CDR3: CASSQMGLAGGRTDTQYF
DNA: TGTGCCAGCAGCCAAATGGGACTAGCGGGGGGTCGCACAGATACGCAGTATTTT

J: TRBJ1-5
D: TRBD1
V: TRBV6-1
size: .
CDR3: CASSARTGDSNQPQHF
DNA: TGTGCCAGCAGTGCCCGGACAGGGGACAGCAATCAGCCCCAGCATTTT

J: TRBJ2-6
D: .
V: TRBV3-1/TRBV3-2
size: .
CDR3: CASSQVSVAGANVLTF
DNA: TGTGCCAGCAGCCAAGTCTCGGTGGCTGGGGCCAACGTCCTGACTTTC

J: TRBJ1-1
D: .
V: TRBV5-1
size: .
CDR3: CASSLALANTEAFF
DNA: TGCGCCAGCAGCTTGGCCCTAGCGAACACTGAAGCTTTCTTT

J: TRBJ2-1
D: .
V: TRBV7-9
size: .
CDR3: CASSLSSFYNEQFF
DNA: TGTGCCAGCAGCTTATCTTCGTTTTACAATGAGCAGTTCTTC

J: TRBJ1-4
D: .
V: TRBV7-6
size: .
CDR3: CASSLEQGLNEKLFF
DNA: TGTGCCAGCAGCTTAGAGCAGGGTCTTAATGAAAAACTGTTTTTT

J: TRBJ2-5
D: TRBD1
V: TRBV19
size: .
CDR3: CASSIAQGQGLETQYF
DNA: TGTGCCAGTAGTATAGCTCAGGGACAGGGGCTGGAGACCCAGTACTTC

J: TRBJ1-2
D: .
V: TRBV19
size: .
CDR3: CASSIVGDIYGYTF
DNA: TGTGCCAGTAGTATAGTAGGGGATATCTATGGCTACACCTTC

J: TRBJ2-3
D: TRBD2
V: TRBV19
size: .
CDR3: CATSSVGGSDTQYF
DNA: TGTGCCACCAGCTCGGTGGGGGGGTCAGATACGCAGTATTTT

J: TRBJ1-2
D: TRBD1
V: TRBV30
size: .
CDR3: CAWSAPQGASGGYTF
DNA: TGTGCCTGGAGTGCCCCACAGGGGGCGTCAGGGGGCTACACCTTC

J: TRBJ1-2
D: .
V: TRBV23-1
size: .
CDR3: CASSQSVGDFANSF
DNA: TGCGCCAGCAGTCAATCGGTTGGGGACTTCGCCAATAGCTTC

J: TRBJ2-5
D: TRBD2
V: TRBV7-2
size: once
CDR3: CASSLYSSGGAYQETQYF
DNA: TGTGCCAGCAGCTTATATTCTAGCGGGGGGGCCTATCAAGAGACCCAGTACTTC